This entry lists 26 T cell receptor beta chains sequenced from one sample in a study of Graves' ophthalmopathy and Graves' hyperthyroidism. RNA transcripts served as template for amplifying TCR beta CDR3 sequences. Scientists carried out first-round RT-PCR using HTBI primers and then a second-round multiplex PCR. TCRdb fed the multiplex PCR reads into MiXCR, producing one record per CDR3 protein. The data show around 400,000 distinct CDR3 sequences, roughly 21% seen once. Material for sequencing was peripheral blood. The receptor source for this set is a woman aged 18-35 years with stable Graves' hyperthyroidism.

This clonotype was detected many times. This chain joins TRBV6-5 and TRBJ1-1; no firm D call. The V end was cut by 4 bases, the J end by 0 bases, with 9 bases between. Germline CDR1 reads MNHEY; CDR2 reads SVGAGI. This CDR3 is built from 14 residues. CDR3 amino acids: CASSWAQLNTEAFF. CDR3 DNA: TGTGCCAGCAGTTGGGCTCAATTGAACACTGAAGCTTTCTTT.

This clonotype appeared many times. V and J are TRBV14 and TRBJ2-7; D not resolved. The V gene lost 3 bases and the J gene lost 5 bases, with 8 bases spanning the gap. The CDR3 spans 12 residues. CDR1 and CDR2 (germline): SGHDN, FVKESK. The CDR3 is CASSHQRNEQYF. The DNA for the CDR3 is TGTGCCAGCAGCCACCAGAGGAACGAGCAGTACTTC.

The CDR3 sequence is CASGLQGASEAFF. CDR3 in DNA: TGTGCTAGTGGTCTACAGGGGGCCTCTGAAGCTTTCTTT. The gene calls are TRBV12-5 and TRBJ1-1, with 9 bases aligning to TRBD1. This CDR3 has 13 amino acids. The junction had 4 bases not matched to a gene; V was cut back by 5 bases and J by 6 bases. Looked up from germline, CDR1 is LGHNT and CDR2 is FRNRAP.

V and J are TRBV6-1 and TRBJ1-5, with unresolved D. CDR1 is MNHNS and CDR2 is SASEGT in the germline V gene. The CDR3 consists of 12 residues. The V and J ends lost 6 bases and 7 bases respectively, with 10 bases between them. CDR3 region: CASSPNRQPQHF. CDR3 bases: TGTGCCAGCAGCCCGAACCGACAGCCCCAGCATTTT.

The chain employs TRBV6-1 and TRBJ1-5; D ambiguous. V was trimmed by 3 bases and J by 6 bases, leaving 3 bases between them. The CDR3 covers 11 residues. Per the germline V gene, CDR1 is MNHNS and CDR2 is SASEGT. This chain's CDR3 is CASSDFQPQHF. Here the CDR3 DNA reads TGTGCCAGCAGTGACTTTCAGCCCCAGCATTTT.

The CDR3 protein is CASSPQLVHEQYF. The CDR3 DNA is TGTGCCAGCAGCCCGCAGCTGGTCCACGAGCAGTACTTC. The chain combines TRBV7-8 with TRBJ2-7; D remains ambiguous. Germline CDR1 reads SGHVS; CDR2 reads FQNEAQ. Trimming shortened V by 5 bases and J by 5 bases, and 13 bases separated the two germline ends. The CDR3 runs to 13 residues. Looking up the rest from reference TRBV7-8 and TRBJ2-7 gives the full variable domain: GAGVSQSPRYKVAKRGQDVALRCDPISGHVSLFWYQQALGQGPEFLTYFQNEAQLDKSGLPSDRFFAERPEGSVSTLKIQRTQQEDSAVYLCASSPQLVHEQYFGPGTRLTVT.

The V and J genes are TRBV2 and TRBJ2-2, with D tentatively TRBD1 (6 bases). The V end lost 6 bases, the J end lost 4 bases, and 12 bases lay between the germline ends. The CDR3 length is 14 residues. Germline V gene sequence: CDR1 SNHLY, CDR2 FYNNEI. Here the CDR3 reads CASRVTGSTGELFF. In nucleotides, the CDR3 is TGTGCCAGCAGGGTAACAGGGAGCACCGGGGAGCTGTTTTTT.

This clonotype was counted many times. The junction departs from the called germline gene at one end, perhaps through a read error. The chain carries TRBV2 and TRBJ2-4; 9 bases line up with TRBD1. Germline V lookup: CDR1 SNHLY, CDR2 FYNNEI. CDR3 length: 16 residues. As DNA, the CDR3 is TGTGCCAGCAGTGAGATAGGGACAGGGACCAAAAACATTAAGTACTTC. The encoded protein is CASSEIGTGTKNIKYF.

This clonotype showed up just a few times. The J gene is TRBJ2-5, the V gene TRBV30; no reliable D call. Germline V gives CDR1 GTSNPN, CDR2 SVGIG (reference sequence). The V and J ends lost 3 bases and 5 bases respectively, with 7 bases between them. There are 11 residues in the CDR3. CDR3 sequence reads: CAWRGTETQYF. The CDR3 DNA sequence: TGTGCCTGGAGGGGCACTGAGACCCAGTACTTC.

This clonotype was detected many times. As DNA, the CDR3 is TGTGCCAGCAGCTTAAATACAGTGAATTCACCCCTCCACTTT. Protein product: CASSLNTVNSPLHF. This chain joins TRBV7-3 and TRBJ1-6; D gene unclear. Germline V gene data show CDR1 as SGHTA and CDR2 as FQGTGA. The CDR3 totals 14 residues. V dropped 1 base and J dropped 7 bases, with 8 bases sitting between them.

V is TRBV18 and J is TRBJ2-7; D perhaps matches TRBD2 (6 bases). Trimming removed 3 bases at V and 5 bases at J, with 23 bases between. There are 17 residues in the CDR3. In germline, CDR1 is KGHSH, CDR2 LQKENI. The CDR3 DNA reads as TGTGCCAGCTCACCCGGGTCCGGGAGAGGGTACCTAAACGAGCAGTACTTC. It yields the protein CASSPGSGRGYLNEQYF.

Many counts were recorded for this clonotype. This chain uses TRBV11-2 with TRBJ1-1; 11 positions match TRBD1. The CDR3 sequence is 15 residues long. Germline CDR1 SGHAT, CDR2 FQNNGV. Losses at the gene ends were 1 base for V and 4 bases for J; bases not matched to a gene: 2. CDR3 nucleotides: TGTGCCAGCAGCTTAGGGACAGGGGGCGGCACTGAAGCTTTCTTT. Protein: CASSLGTGGGTEAFF. Full variable domain (rest looked up from reference TRBV11-2 and TRBJ1-1): EAGVAQSPRYKIIEKRQSVAFWCNPISGHATLYWYQQILGQGPKLLIQFQNNGVVDDSQLPKDRFSAERLKGVDSTLKIQPAKLEDSAVYLCASSLGTGGGTEAFFGQGTRLTVV.

About this clonotype: Germline is not matched at one junction end, which may reflect a read error. V and J are TRBV12-3 or TRBV12-4 and TRBJ1-1; D possibly corresponds to TRBD1 (6 bases). CDR3 length: 14 amino acids. The CDR3 nucleotides read TGTGCCAGCAGTTTAGGGACAGTCCACACTGAAGCTCTCTTT. Translating gives CASSLGTVHTEALF.

This clonotype was observed many times. The junction shows a germline mismatch at one end, possibly a read error. This sequence joins TRBV30 and TRBJ2-6; 8 bases match TRBD2. The V gene's germline CDR1 is GTSNPN and CDR2 SVGIG (reference sequence). This CDR3 has 14 residues. The CDR3 loop reads CAWEAGAGANVLTF. CDR3 DNA sequence: TGTGCCTGGGAAGCGGGAGCTGGGGCCAACGTCCTGACCTTC.

The rearrangement uses TRBV9 and TRBJ1-1; D uncertain. The CDR3 covers 14 residues. The germline V gene encodes CDR1 SGDLS and CDR2 YYNGEE. V shed 0 bases and J shed 1 base, with 7 bases lying between them. The CDR3 coding sequence is TGTGCCAGCAGCGTAGAAATTTCGAACACTGAAGCTTTCTTT. Residues: CASSVEISNTEAFF.

The sample holds many counts of this clonotype. The chain joins TRBV6-1 to TRBJ2-2; 7 nucleotides match TRBD1. Germline V gene sequence: CDR1 MNHNS, CDR2 SASEGT. This CDR3 contains 14 residues. With 6 bases clipped from V and 6 bases from J, the junction kept 7 bases outside the gene matches. The CDR3 sequence is CASRGQRGPGELFF. For the CDR3, the DNA is TGTGCCAGCAGAGGACAGAGGGGGCCCGGGGAGCTGTTTTTT.

This clonotype showed up many times. CDR3 protein: CSARDPPDRRNAYEQYF. CDR3 coding DNA: TGCAGTGCTAGAGATCCCCCGGACAGGAGAAACGCGTACGAGCAGTACTTC. The chain carries TRBV20-1 and TRBJ2-7; the match to TRBD1 covers 7 bases. The CDR3 loop spans 17 amino acids. Germline V gene lookup returns CDR1 DFQATT and CDR2 SNEGSKA (reference sequence). V shed 0 bases, J shed 4 bases, and the junction held 15 bases outside the gene matches.

V is TRBV30 and J is TRBJ1-2, with D perhaps matching TRBD1 (6 bases). Trimming took off 2 bases at V and 0 bases at J, with 16 bases between the two ends. CDR1 is GTSNPN and CDR2 is SVGIG in the germline V gene (reference sequence). CDR3 length: 16 residues. The CDR3 protein is CAWSRTGPGANYGYTF. The CDR3 coding sequence is TGTGCCTGGAGTCGCACAGGGCCCGGAGCTAACTATGGCTACACCTTC. Supplemented by reference TRBV30 and TRBJ1-2, the full variable domain reads SQTIHQWPATLVQPVGSPLSLECTVEGTSNPNLYWYRQAAGRGLQLLFYSVGIGQISSEVPQNLSASRPQDRQFILSSKKLLLSDSGFYLCAWSRTGPGANYGYTFGSGTRLTVV.

This clonotype appeared many times. CDR3 nucleotides: TGCGCCAGCAGCCCTATAACAGAAAACCCCTCCTACGAGCAGTACTTC. This gives the protein CASSPITENPSYEQYF. The chain uses TRBV4-1 and TRBJ2-7, with D uncertain. Germline CDR1 MGHRA, CDR2 YSYEKL. There are 16 residues in the CDR3. The V end lost 4 bases, the J end lost 0 bases, and 16 bases lay between the germline ends.

This clonotype was seen at least ten times. The chain links TRBV30 to TRBJ2-7; D perhaps matches TRBD1 (5 bases). The CDR3 is 13 amino acids. The V gene's germline CDR1 is GTSNPN and CDR2 SVGIG (reference sequence). V gave up 0 bases and J gave up 3 bases, with 9 bases separating them. CDR3 nucleotides: TGTGCCTGGAGTGTAATGACAGTCTACGAGCAGTACTTC. Protein: CAWSVMTVYEQYF.

Ten or more counts support this clonotype. The chain recombines TRBV10-1 with TRBJ2-7, with D unclear. Germline CDR1 WNHNN, CDR2 SYGVQD (reference sequence). The CDR3 spans 13 residues. V dropped 0 bases and J dropped 5 bases, with 8 bases sitting between them. The chain's CDR3 is CASSESWSDEQYF. DNA of the CDR3: TGCGCCAGCAGTGAGTCGTGGAGCGACGAGCAGTACTTC.

This clonotype was picked up many times. The chain combines TRBV6-2 or TRBV6-3 with TRBJ2-7, with D perhaps TRBD2 (5 bases). The V end was cut by 6 bases, the J end by 0 bases, with 12 bases between. Germline CDR1 reads MNHEY; CDR2 reads SVGEGT. The CDR3 sequence is 14 residues long. As DNA, the CDR3 is TGTGCCAGCAGCCGCGGGCGGGCCTCCTACGAGCAGTACTTC. Residues: CASSRGRASYEQYF.

This clonotype has at least ten counts. The chain is built from TRBV7-2 and TRBJ1-5, with D possibly being TRBD1 (6 bases). The CDR3 loop spans 16 amino acids. The germline V and J ends were trimmed by 5 bases and 0 bases, with 14 bases remaining between them. The germline CDR1 and CDR2 sequences are SGHTA and FQGNSA. The CDR3 spells CASSVTGTNSNQPQHF. DNA of the CDR3: TGTGCCAGCAGCGTCACCGGGACAAATAGCAATCAGCCCCAGCATTTT.

CDR3 protein: CASSYSLRQGSTEAFF. As DNA, the CDR3 is TGTGCCAGCAGTTACTCATTGAGACAAGGCTCCACTGAAGCTTTCTTT. The gene calls are TRBV6-5 and TRBJ1-1; D remains unclear. Trimming stripped 0 bases from V and 4 bases from J, with 15 bases between. CDR3 length: 16 amino acids. The germline V gene encodes CDR1 MNHEY and CDR2 SVGAGI.

This clonotype was counted at least ten times. The chain couples TRBV10-3 to TRBJ1-2; 7 bases fit TRBD1. V dropped 2 bases and J dropped 3; count of bases not matched to a gene: 3. The CDR3 is 14 amino acids. CDR1 is ENHRY and CDR2 is SYGVKD in the germline V gene. CDR3 sequence (DNA): TGTGCCATCAGTGAGAACAGGGGCTACTATGGCTACACCTTC. This gives the protein CAISENRGYYGYTF.

This clonotype appeared many times. The V and J genes are TRBV4-2 and TRBJ2-5; 11 nucleotides line up with TRBD2. This CDR3 is 17 amino acids long. CDR1 is LGHNA and CDR2 is YNFKEQ in the germline V gene. V gave up 3 bases and J gave up 4 bases; unmatched junction bases: 10. CDR3 bases: TGTGCCAGCAGCCACCTACTGACTAGCGGGGCCTCAGAGACCCAGTACTTC. Protein product: CASSHLLTSGASETQYF.